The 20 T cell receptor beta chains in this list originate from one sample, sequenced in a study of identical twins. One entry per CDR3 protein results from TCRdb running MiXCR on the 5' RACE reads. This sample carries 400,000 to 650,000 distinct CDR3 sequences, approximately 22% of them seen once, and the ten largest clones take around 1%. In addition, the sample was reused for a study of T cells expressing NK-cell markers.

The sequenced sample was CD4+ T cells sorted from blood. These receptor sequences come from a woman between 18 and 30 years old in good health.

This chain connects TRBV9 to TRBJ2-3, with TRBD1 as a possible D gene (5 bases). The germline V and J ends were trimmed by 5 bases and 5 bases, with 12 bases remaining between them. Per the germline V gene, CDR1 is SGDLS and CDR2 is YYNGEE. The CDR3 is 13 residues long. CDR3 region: CASSDLGRDTQYF. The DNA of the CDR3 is TGTGCCAGCAGTGACCTGGGGCGAGATACGCAGTATTTT.

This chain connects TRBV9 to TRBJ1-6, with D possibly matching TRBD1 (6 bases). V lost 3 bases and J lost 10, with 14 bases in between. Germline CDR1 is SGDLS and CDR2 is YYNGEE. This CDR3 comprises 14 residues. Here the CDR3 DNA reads TGTGCCAGCAGCGGACAGGTCTCGGAATCACCCCTCCACTTT. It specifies CASSGQVSESPLHF.

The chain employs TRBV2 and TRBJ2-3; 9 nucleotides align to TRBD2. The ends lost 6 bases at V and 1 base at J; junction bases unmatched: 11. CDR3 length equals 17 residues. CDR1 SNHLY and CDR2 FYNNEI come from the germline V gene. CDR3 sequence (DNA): TGTGCCAGCAGGGCGGGAGGGACTTCGGGGGGCACAGATACGCAGTATTTT. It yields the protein CASRAGGTSGGTDTQYF.

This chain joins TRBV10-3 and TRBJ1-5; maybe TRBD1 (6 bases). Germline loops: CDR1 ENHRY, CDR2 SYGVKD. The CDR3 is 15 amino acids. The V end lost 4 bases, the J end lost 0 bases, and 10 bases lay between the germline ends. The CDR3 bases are TGTGCCATCAGTGTGGAGGGGGATAGCAATCAGCCCCAGCATTTT. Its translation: CAISVEGDSNQPQHF.

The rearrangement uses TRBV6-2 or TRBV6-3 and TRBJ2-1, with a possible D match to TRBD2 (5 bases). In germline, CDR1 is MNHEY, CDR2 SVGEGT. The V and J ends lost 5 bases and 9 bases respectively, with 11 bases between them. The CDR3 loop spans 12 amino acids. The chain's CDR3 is CASSTRRGEQFF. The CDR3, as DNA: TGTGCCAGCAGTACTAGGCGCGGTGAGCAGTTCTTC.

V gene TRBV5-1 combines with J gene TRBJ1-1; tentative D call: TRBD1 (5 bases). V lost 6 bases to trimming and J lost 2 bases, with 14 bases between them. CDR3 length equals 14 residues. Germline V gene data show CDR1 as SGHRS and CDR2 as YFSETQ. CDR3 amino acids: CASTTGYLNTEAFF. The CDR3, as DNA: TGCGCCAGCACCACAGGCTACCTAAACACTGAAGCTTTCTTT.

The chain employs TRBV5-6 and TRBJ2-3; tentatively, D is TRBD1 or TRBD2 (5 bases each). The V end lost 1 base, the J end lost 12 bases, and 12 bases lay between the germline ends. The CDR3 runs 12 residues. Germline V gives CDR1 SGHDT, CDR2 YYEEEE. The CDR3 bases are TGTGCCAGCAGCTTGCCCGAGGGGCTACAGTATTTT. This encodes CASSLPEGLQYF. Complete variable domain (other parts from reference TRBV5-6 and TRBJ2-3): DAGVTQSPTHLIKTRGQQVTLRCSPKSGHDTVSWYQQALGQGPQFIFQYYEEEERQRGNFPDRFSGHQFPNYSSELNVNALLLGDSALYLCASSLPEGLQYFGPGTRLTVL.

The CDR3 region is CSARDPQGGAQETQYF. Here the CDR3 DNA reads TGCAGTGCTAGAGACCCCCAGGGGGGGGCTCAAGAGACCCAGTACTTC. The V call is TRBV20-1, the J call TRBJ2-5, with D perhaps matching TRBD1 or TRBD2 (7 bases each). Trimming cost V 0 bases and J 2 bases, with 16 bases left between them. Germline V gives CDR1 DFQATT, CDR2 SNEGSKA (reference sequence). There are 16 residues in the CDR3.

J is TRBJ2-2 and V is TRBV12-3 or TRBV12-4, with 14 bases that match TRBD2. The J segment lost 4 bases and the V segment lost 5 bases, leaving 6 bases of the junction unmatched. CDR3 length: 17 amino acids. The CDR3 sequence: CASSKTSGGVGTGELFF. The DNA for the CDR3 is TGTGCCAGCAGTAAGACTAGCGGGGGGGTCGGCACCGGGGAGCTGTTTTTT.

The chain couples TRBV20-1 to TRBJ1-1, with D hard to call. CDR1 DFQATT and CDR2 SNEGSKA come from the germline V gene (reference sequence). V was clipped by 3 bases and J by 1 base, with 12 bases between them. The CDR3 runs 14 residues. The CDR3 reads CSASMGRENTEAFF. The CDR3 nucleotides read TGCAGTGCTAGCATGGGGAGGGAGAACACTGAAGCTTTCTTT.

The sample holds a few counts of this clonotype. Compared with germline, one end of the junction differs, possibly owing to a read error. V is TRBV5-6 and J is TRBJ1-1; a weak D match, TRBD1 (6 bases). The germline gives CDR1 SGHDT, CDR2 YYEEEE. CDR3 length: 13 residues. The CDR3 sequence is CASRLGGQAEAFF. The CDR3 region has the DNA TGTGCCAGCAGGTTGGGGGGGCAGGCTGAAGCTTTCTTT.

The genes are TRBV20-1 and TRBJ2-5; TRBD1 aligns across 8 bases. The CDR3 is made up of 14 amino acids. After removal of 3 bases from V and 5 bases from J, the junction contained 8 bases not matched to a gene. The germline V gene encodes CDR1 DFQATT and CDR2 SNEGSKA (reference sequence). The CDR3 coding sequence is TGCAGTGCTAGGGCCAGGGGGCTTAGGGAGACCCAGTACTTC. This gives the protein CSARARGLRETQYF.

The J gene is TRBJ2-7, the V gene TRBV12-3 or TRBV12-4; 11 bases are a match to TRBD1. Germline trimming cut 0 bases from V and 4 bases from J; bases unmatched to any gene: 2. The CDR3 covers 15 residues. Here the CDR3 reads CASSLAGTGGYEQYF. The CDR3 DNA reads TGTGCCAGCAGTTTAGCCGGGACAGGGGGTTACGAGCAGTACTTC.

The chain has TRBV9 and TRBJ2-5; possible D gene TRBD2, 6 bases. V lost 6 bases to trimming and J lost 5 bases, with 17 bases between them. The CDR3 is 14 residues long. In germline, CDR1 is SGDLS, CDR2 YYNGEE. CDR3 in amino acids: CASTKGRSYETQYF. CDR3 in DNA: TGTGCCAGCACAAAGGGGAGGTCATATGAGACCCAGTACTTC.

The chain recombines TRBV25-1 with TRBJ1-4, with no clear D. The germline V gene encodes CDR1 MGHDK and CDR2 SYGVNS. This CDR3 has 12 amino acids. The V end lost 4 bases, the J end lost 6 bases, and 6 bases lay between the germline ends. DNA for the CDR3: TGTGCCAGCAGTGCGCAGTATGAAAAACTGTTTTTT. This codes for CASSAQYEKLFF.

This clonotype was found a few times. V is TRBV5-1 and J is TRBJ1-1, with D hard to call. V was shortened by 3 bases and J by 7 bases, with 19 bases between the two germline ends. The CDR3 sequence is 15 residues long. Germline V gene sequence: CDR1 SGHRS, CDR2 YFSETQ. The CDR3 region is CASSWTSQGPNEAFF. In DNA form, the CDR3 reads TGCGCCAGCAGCTGGACTTCACAAGGCCCCAATGAAGCTTTCTTT. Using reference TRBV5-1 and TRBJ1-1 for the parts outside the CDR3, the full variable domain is KAGVTQTPRYLIKTRGQQVTLSCSPISGHRSVSWYQQTPGQGLQFLFEYFSETQRNKGNFPGRFSGRQFSNSRSEMNVSTLELGDSALYLCASSWTSQGPNEAFFGQGTRLTVV.

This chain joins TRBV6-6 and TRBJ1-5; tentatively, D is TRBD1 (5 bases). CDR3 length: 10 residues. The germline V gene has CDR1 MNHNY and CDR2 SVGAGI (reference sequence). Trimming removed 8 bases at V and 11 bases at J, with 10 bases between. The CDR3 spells CASGGISQHF. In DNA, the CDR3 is TGTGCCAGCGGGGGGATCTCCCAGCATTTT.

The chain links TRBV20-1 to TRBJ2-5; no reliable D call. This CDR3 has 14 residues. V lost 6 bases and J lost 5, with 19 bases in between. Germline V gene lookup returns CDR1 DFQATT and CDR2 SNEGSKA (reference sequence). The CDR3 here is CSANSGPLRETQYF. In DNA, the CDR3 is TGCAGTGCCAACTCCGGGCCCCTGAGGGAGACCCAGTACTTC.

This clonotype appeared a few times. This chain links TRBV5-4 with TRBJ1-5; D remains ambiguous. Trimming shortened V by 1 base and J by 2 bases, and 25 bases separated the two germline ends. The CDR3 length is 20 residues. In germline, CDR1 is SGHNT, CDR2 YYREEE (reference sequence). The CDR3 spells CASSLSLLAGLGSGNQPQHF. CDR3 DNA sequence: TGTGCCAGCAGCTTGTCTCTCCTGGCGGGGTTGGGGTCTGGCAATCAGCCCCAGCATTTT. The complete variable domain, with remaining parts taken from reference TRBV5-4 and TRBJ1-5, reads ETGVTQSPTHLIKTRGQQVTLRCSSQSGHNTVSWYQQALGQGPQFIFQYYREEENGRGNFPPRFSGLQFPNYSSELNVNALELDDSALYLCASSLSLLAGLGSGNQPQHFGDGTRLSIL.

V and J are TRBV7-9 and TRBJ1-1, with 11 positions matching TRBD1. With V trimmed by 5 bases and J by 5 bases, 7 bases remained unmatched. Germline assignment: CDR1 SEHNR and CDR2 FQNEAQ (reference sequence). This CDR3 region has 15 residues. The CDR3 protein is CASSDRDRGTTEAFF. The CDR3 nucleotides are TGTGCCAGCAGCGACCGGGACAGGGGGACAACTGAAGCTTTCTTT.